Listed below are T cell receptor beta chains from one sample, sequenced in a study of cytomegalovirus exposure and HLA in healthy donors. Profiled with immunoSEQ multiplex PCR; TCRdb holds only in-frame clones, not every one. Among about 140,000 clones listed, approximately 84% were seen once. The source material was PBMCs. The source is a woman aged 60-70 years in good health and CMV-seropositive. Each CDR3 is given with its conserved first and last residue. Fields, in order: J gene, clone size, V gene, CDR3 length, D gene, CDR3 DNA, CDR3 protein. D genes are given only for firm matches. Size tells how often a clone was seen (once, few, many) or the class of an expanded clone, and some rows leave it out.

>TRBJ2-1|.|TRBV7-9|18|TRBD1
TGTGCCAGCAGCTGGAGGACAGGAAAGGACGCCTCCTACAATGAGCAGTTCTTC
CASSWRTGKDASYNEQFF
>TRBJ1-3|.|TRBV7-9|17|TRBD1
TGTGCCAGCTCCAGGACAGGCCAAGGCTTGTTGGGAAACACCATATATTTT
CASSRTGQGLLGNTIYF
>TRBJ2-3|.|TRBV7-2|14|.
TGTGCCAGCAGCGCCGGGACTAGCACAGATACGCAGTATTTT
CASSAGTSTDTQYF
>TRBJ2-5|.|TRBV7-2|13|TRBD2
TGTGCCAGCAGCTTAGCGCGGGGGGAGACCCAGTACTTC
CASSLARGETQYF
>TRBJ2-5|.|TRBV7-6|14|.
TGTGCCAGCAGCTCAGGACAGCTTAGGGAGACCCAGTACTTC
CASSSGQLRETQYF
>TRBJ2-1|.|TRBV18|17|TRBD1
TGTGCCAGCTCACAGTCCCAGCGGACAGGGGGAAGGAATGAGCAGTTCTTC
CASSQSQRTGGRNEQFF
>TRBJ2-5|.|TRBV7-8|19|TRBD2
TGTGCCAGCAGCTTAGGGGGGCTAGCGGGAGGGCCGGGGGAAGAGACCCAGTACTTC
CASSLGGLAGGPGEETQYF
>TRBJ2-3|once|TRBV6-5|15|TRBD2
TGTGCCAGCAGTTACGATGGCGGGAGAACAGATACGCAGTATTTT
CASSYDGGRTDTQYF
>TRBJ2-7|.|TRBV6-6|16|TRBD1
TGTGCCAGCAGTTCCTCGGTCCGGACAGGGGGCGACGAGCAGTACTTC
CASSSSVRTGGDEQYF
>TRBJ2-5|.|TRBV7-2|16|TRBD2
TGTGCCAGCAGCTTAGGTCCGGGAGGGAGGCAAGAGACCCAGTACTTC
CASSLGPGGRQETQYF
>TRBJ2-5|.|TRBV6-4|18|TRBD2
TGTGCCAGCAGTGACTCGATACTTCTAGCGGGAGTACGAGAGACCCAGTACTTC
CASSDSILLAGVRETQYF
>TRBJ2-5|.|TRBV10-3|16|TRBD2
TGTGCCATCAGTCCTAGCGGGACTAGCGGGGAGGAGACCCAGTACTTC
CAISPSGTSGEETQYF
>TRBJ2-1|.|TRBV7-3|15|TRBD2
TGTGCCAGCAGCTTCGACGGGACTAGCACCGGTGAGCAGTTCTTC
CASSFDGTSTGEQFF
>TRBJ2-5|.|TRBV7-2|12|.
TGTGCCAGCAGCTTAGTCGGGGAGACCCAGTACTTC
CASSLVGETQYF
>TRBJ2-2|once|TRBV4-2|14|TRBD1
TGTGCCAGCAGCCAGGCAGGGGGTGTCGGGGAGCTGTTTTTT
CASSQAGGVGELFF
>TRBJ2-1|.|TRBV6-4|18|TRBD2
TGTGCCAGCAGCCAGGGGGCTAGCGGGAGGGCCCAATACAATGAGCAGTTCTTC
CASSQGASGRAQYNEQFF
>TRBJ1-3|.|TRBV4-2|15|TRBD1
TGTGCCAGCAGCCGAAACAGGGGTTCTGGAAACACCATATATTTT
CASSRNRGSGNTIYF
>TRBJ2-5|.|TRBV7-9|16|.
TGTGCCAGCAGCTTACTATCGGAACTAGCACAAGAGACCCAGTACTTC
CASSLLSELAQETQYF
>TRBJ2-5|.|TRBV9|15|TRBD1
TGTGCCAGCAGCGAGGGGACAGGCCCCCAAGAGACCCAGTACTTC
CASSEGTGPQETQYF
>TRBJ2-3|.|TRBV7-2|16|.
TGTGCCAGCAGCCCCGGGGGTTGGGGCCCCGCAGATACGCAGTATTTT
CASSPGGWGPADTQYF
>TRBJ1-5|.|TRBV19|15|.
TGTGCCAGTAGGGCCGGTGAGCGGAGCAATCAGCCCCAGCATTTT
CASRAGERSNQPQHF
>TRBJ2-7|.|TRBV4-3|14|.
TGCGCCAGCAGCCAAGGAGCACTCTCCTACGAGCAGTACTTC
CASSQGALSYEQYF
>TRBJ2-3|few|TRBV11-3|17|.
TGTGCCAGCAGCTCCAGGGGAGGGGCAGATAGCACAGATACGCAGTATTTT
CASSSRGGADSTDTQYF
>TRBJ1-5|.|TRBV6-5|14|.
TGTGCCAGCAGTTACTCCGACTCACTCGGGCCCCAGCATTTT
CASSYSDSLGPQHF
>TRBJ2-7|.|TRBV5-1|14|TRBD2
TGCGCCAGCAGCCTTACTAGCGGGAGCGACGAGCAGTACTTC
CASSLTSGSDEQYF
>TRBJ1-2|.|TRBV14|15|TRBD1
TGTGCCAGCAGCCCCGAACTACAGGGGCTCTATGGCTACACCTTC
CASSPELQGLYGYTF
>TRBJ2-7|.|TRBV5-6|12|.
TGTGCCAGCAGCCTCGGACTGTACGAGCAGTACTTC
CASSLGLYEQYF
>TRBJ2-7|.|TRBV4-1|15|TRBD2
TGCGCCAGCAGCTCGGGCGGGAGGGCATCCTACGAGCAGTACTTC
CASSSGGRASYEQYF
>TRBJ1-2|.|TRBV7-6|15|.
TGTGCCAGCAGCCTGCACCAGGGATACGACTATGGCTACACCTTC
CASSLHQGYDYGYTF
>TRBJ2-2|few|TRBV28|15|.
TGTGCCAGCAGTTTAAGGCCCAGAGAGGCAAGGGAGCTGTTTTTT
CASSLRPREARELFF
>TRBJ1-1|.|TRBV9|15|.
TGTGCCAGCAGCGCCGCCGGGATGATGAACACTGAAGCTTTCTTT
CASSAAGMMNTEAFF
>TRBJ2-1|.|TRBV28|12|.
TGTGCCAGCAGCTTTTTTCGCAATGAGCAGTTCTTC
CASSFFRNEQFF
>TRBJ1-1|.|TRBV28|13|TRBD1
TGTGCCAGCAGAGGGACAGTCAACACTGAAGCTTTCTTT
CASRGTVNTEAFF
>TRBJ1-2|few|TRBV30|17|TRBD1
TGTGCCTGGAGTGTAAGGACAGGGGCCCTTCTTAACTATGGCTACACCTTC
CAWSVRTGALLNYGYTF
>TRBJ2-1|.|TRBV15|14|.
TGTGCCACCTCCGGGGAGCGAGTTGGGAATGAGCAGTTCTTC
CATSGERVGNEQFF
>TRBJ2-7|.|TRBV27|15|TRBD2
TGTGCCAGCAGTTTGATAGCGGGAGGGCAGTACGAGCAGTACTTC
CASSLIAGGQYEQYF
>TRBJ2-3|.|TRBV25-1|14|.
TGTGCCAGCAGTGCCCGACTTTCCACAGATACGCAGTATTTT
CASSARLSTDTQYF
>TRBJ2-5|.|TRBV11-2|18|TRBD1
TGTGCCAGCAGCGCCCGGACAGGGGGAAAGCGGGAGCAAGAGACCCAGTACTTC
CASSARTGGKREQETQYF